A selection of T cell receptor beta chains follows, all from one sample in a study of vaccination and CD4 T cells after COVID-19. From the PCR reads, TCRdb called clonotypes with MiXCR, one entry per CDR3 protein. The table shows fewer than 5,500 distinct CDR3 sequences, with roughly 36% occurring only once. Antigens for these TCRs are unknown. Sample: CD4+ T cells from blood, cultured in vitro. All receptors come from a human donor in good health. CDR3s include the opening cysteine and the closing phenylalanine or tryptophan. The order of the fields is V gene, clone size, D gene, J gene, CDR3 protein, CDR3 DNA. D genes are given only for firm matches. For some rows the clone size is stated as once, few or many, or as a class when expanded; others skip it.

V: TRBV20-1; size: .; D: .; J: TRBJ2-1; CDR3: CSAWKTIAQFF; DNA: TGCAGTGCTTGGAAGACGATAGCGCAGTTCTTC
V: TRBV21-1; size: once; D: .; J: TRBJ2-1; CDR3: CASSKGRLAQYNEQFF; DNA: TGTGCCAGCAGCAAGGGGAGACTAGCGCAATACAATGAGCAGTTCTTC
V: TRBV14; size: .; D: .; J: TRBJ1-1; CDR3: CASSQVNTEAFF; DNA: TGTGCCAGCAGCCAAGTTAACACTGAAGCTTTCTTT
V: TRBV7-2; size: few; D: TRBD1; J: TRBJ1-2; CDR3: CASSLEGGDRWSTF; DNA: TGTGCCAGCAGCTTAGAAGGGGGGGACAGATGGAGCACCTTC
V: TRBV7-2; size: .; D: .; J: TRBJ1-2; CDR3: CASSPTAGPSRGYTF; DNA: TGTGCCAGCAGCCCGACAGCCGGGCCCTCGAGGGGCTACACCTTC
V: TRBV15; size: few; D: .; J: TRBJ2-7; CDR3: CATSRDYLDNQYF; DNA: TGTGCCACCAGCAGAGATTATCTGGACAACCAGTACTTC
V: TRBV10-3; size: few; D: .; J: TRBJ1-2; CDR3: CAISEGSGVGYGYTF; DNA: TGTGCCATCAGTGAGGGTTCAGGGGTGGGCTATGGCTACACCTTC
V: TRBV5-1; size: hyperexpanded; D: .; J: TRBJ1-5; CDR3: CASREGSGNQPQHF; DNA: TGCGCCAGCAGAGAGGGATCAGGCAATCAGCCCCAGCATTTT
V: TRBV7-8; size: few; D: TRBD1; J: TRBJ2-5; CDR3: CAGGAGTGVGETQYF; DNA: TGTGCCGGGGGAGCCGGGACAGGGGTCGGAGAGACCCAGTACTTC
V: TRBV5-8; size: few; D: .; J: TRBJ2-1; CDR3: CASSRSLLESEQFF; DNA: TGTGCCAGCAGCCGATCCCTACTAGAGAGTGAGCAGTTCTTC
V: TRBV12-3/TRBV12-4; size: .; D: .; J: TRBJ1-1; CDR3: CASSFSGARTEAFF; DNA: TGTGCCAGCAGTTTCTCAGGGGCGAGGACTGAAGCTTTCTTT
V: TRBV20-1; size: .; D: TRBD2; J: TRBJ2-3; CDR3: CSATAGGRGTDTQYF; DNA: TGCAGTGCGACTGCGGGGGGGCGGGGCACAGATACGCAGTATTTT
V: TRBV5-1; size: .; D: TRBD1; J: TRBJ2-7; CDR3: CASSLERGLNEQYF; DNA: TGCGCCAGCAGCTTGGAGAGGGGGCTCAACGAGCAGTACTTC
V: TRBV12-3/TRBV12-4; size: .; D: TRBD2; J: TRBJ2-1; CDR3: CASRDPSGGAWGEQFF; DNA: TGTGCCAGCAGGGACCCTAGCGGGGGGGCCTGGGGCGAGCAGTTCTTC
V: TRBV12-3/TRBV12-4; size: .; D: .; J: TRBJ1-5; CDR3: CASSPSAGIVQPQHF; DNA: TGTGCCAGCAGTCCGAGCGCAGGGATCGTTCAGCCCCAGCATTTT
V: TRBV2; size: .; D: .; J: TRBJ1-5; CDR3: CASSDYRGNQPQHF; DNA: TGTGCCAGCAGTGACTACCGGGGAAATCAGCCCCAGCATTTT
V: TRBV19; size: few; D: .; J: TRBJ2-7; CDR3: CASRRGAHSSYEQYF; DNA: TGTGCCAGTAGGCGAGGTGCTCACAGCTCCTACGAGCAGTACTTC
V: TRBV19; size: .; D: .; J: TRBJ1-6; CDR3: CASSISPDVRALHF; DNA: TGTGCCAGTAGTATCTCACCCGACGTCAGGGCCCTCCACTTT
V: TRBV7-9; size: .; D: .; J: TRBJ1-2; CDR3: CASSLARPQDYTF; DNA: TGTGCCAGCAGCTTAGCAAGGCCCCAGGACTACACCTTC
V: TRBV12-3/TRBV12-4; size: few; D: .; J: TRBJ1-2; CDR3: CASTLSTGANYGYTF; DNA: TGTGCCAGCACCCTTTCGACAGGAGCTAACTATGGCTACACCTTC
V: TRBV5-1; size: .; D: .; J: TRBJ1-2; CDR3: CASSSGTGAYGYTF; DNA: TGCGCCAGCAGTTCTGGCACAGGAGCCTATGGCTACACCTTC
V: TRBV2; size: .; D: TRBD2; J: TRBJ2-5; CDR3: CASNGEGETQYF; DNA: TGTGCCAGCAACGGGGAGGGGGAGACCCAGTACTTC
V: TRBV10-3; size: few; D: TRBD1; J: TRBJ1-1; CDR3: CAISELTGTGVSVNTEAFF; DNA: TGTGCCATCAGTGAATTAACAGGGACAGGGGTCTCAGTGAACACTGAAGCTTTCTTT
V: TRBV12-3/TRBV12-4; size: medium-sized; D: .; J: TRBJ1-5; CDR3: CASSLFDQPQHF; DNA: TGTGCCAGCAGTTTATTCGATCAGCCCCAGCATTTT
V: TRBV19; size: .; D: .; J: TRBJ1-1; CDR3: CASSIGGNTEAFF; DNA: TGTGCCAGTAGTATAGGAGGGAACACTGAAGCTTTCTTT
V: TRBV6-1; size: few; D: .; J: TRBJ1-6; CDR3: CASTNGGVYNSPLHF; DNA: TGTGCCAGCACCAACGGGGGGGTATATAATTCACCCCTCCACTTT
V: TRBV9; size: few; D: .; J: TRBJ2-5; CDR3: CASSVLGETQYF; DNA: TGTGCCAGCAGCGTATTGGGTGAGACCCAGTACTTC
V: TRBV5-5; size: few; D: .; J: TRBJ1-1; CDR3: CASSVEGQGRTEAFF; DNA: TGTGCCAGCAGCGTGGAGGGGCAGGGTCGCACTGAAGCTTTCTTT
V: TRBV6-5; size: few; D: .; J: TRBJ2-2; CDR3: CASSSVDTGELFF; DNA: TGTGCCAGCAGTTCCGTAGACACCGGGGAGCTGTTTTTT
V: TRBV2; size: .; D: .; J: TRBJ2-1; CDR3: CASETGTSNEQFF; DNA: TGTGCCAGCGAAACCGGGACATCCAATGAGCAGTTCTTC
V: TRBV7-3; size: .; D: TRBD1; J: TRBJ1-2; CDR3: CASSLIAGQGADGYTF; DNA: TGTGCCAGCAGCTTAATAGCCGGACAGGGCGCGGATGGCTACACCTTC